These T cell receptor beta chains were read from a single sample in a study of vaccination and CD4 T cells after COVID-19. No antigen has been assigned to these receptors. TCRdb fed the PCR reads into MiXCR, producing one record per CDR3 protein. There are several thousand distinct CDR3 sequences in the sample; roughly 22% occur only once, and approximately 53% lies in the top ten. Source: CD4+ T cells from blood, cultured in vitro, taken after SARS-CoV-2 vaccination. The receptors were gathered from a human donor who had recovered from COVID-19. The CDR3 runs from the conserved cysteine through the conserved F or W. D genes are given only for firm matches. Size is stated for part of the rows, as once, few or many counts, or as a class when the clone is expanded.

abundance	d_gene	v_gene	j_gene	CDR3aa	CDR3nt
few	NA	TRBV6-1	TRBJ2-7	CASKMPVSYEQYF	TGTGCCAGCAAAATGCCAGTATCCTACGAGCAGTACTTC
many	NA	TRBV7-2	TRBJ1-2	CASSFEPSGYYGYTF	TGTGCCAGCAGCTTCGAACCCTCAGGCTACTATGGCTACACCTTC
NA	NA	TRBV6-5	TRBJ1-6	CASSSLREREPLHF	TGTGCCAGCAGTTCCTTACGGGAGCGGGAACCCCTCCACTTT
NA	TRBD2	TRBV6-1	TRBJ2-3	CASSSTSGVVYF	TGTGCCAGCAGCTCGACTAGCGGGGTGGTGTATTTT
many	NA	TRBV7-6	TRBJ2-7	CASSLERFSYEQYF	TGTGCCAGCAGCTTAGAGAGATTCTCCTACGAGCAGTACTTC
medium-sized	TRBD1	TRBV6-1	TRBJ1-6	CASSDRAVHSPLHF	TGTGCCAGCAGCGACAGGGCGGTGCACTCACCCCTCCACTTT
few	NA	TRBV4-1	TRBJ2-1	CASSQGLLTVYNEQFF	TGCGCCAGCAGCCAAGGGTTACTCACAGTCTACAATGAGCAGTTCTTC
NA	NA	TRBV7-9	TRBJ1-3	CASSFGVTIYF	TGTGCCAGCAGCTTTGGGGTCACCATATATTTT
NA	NA	TRBV7-9	TRBJ2-2	CASSLAEGTGELFF	TGTGCCAGCAGCTTGGCGGAGGGTACCGGGGAGCTGTTTTTT
NA	NA	TRBV6-1	TRBJ2-3	CASSVPGAGTQYF	TGTGCCAGCTCAGTCCCGGGCGCGGGGACGCAGTATTTT
NA	NA	TRBV5-1	TRBJ2-7	CASSFDQSSYEQYF	TGCGCCAGCAGCTTCGACCAGAGCTCCTACGAGCAGTACTTC
NA	NA	TRBV6-1	TRBJ1-5	CASSLTAGPNQPQHF	TGTGCCAGCAGCCTAACAGCGGGTCCCAATCAGCCCCAGCATTTT
NA	NA	TRBV6-4	TRBJ2-7	CASSGPYEQYF	TGTGCCAGCAGCGGCCCATACGAGCAGTACTTC
medium-sized	TRBD2	TRBV7-3	TRBJ2-7	CASSLTGGTREQYF	TGTGCCAGCAGCTTAACGGGAGGGACTCGGGAGCAGTACTTC